A selection of T cell receptor beta chains follows, all from one sample in a study of blood T cell repertoires in COVID-19. Sequencing used immunoSEQ multiplex PCR; TCRdb keeps in-frame clones, though not all of them. The sample lists over 200,000 clones; around 80% were seen once. The specimen was peripheral blood. The receptors were gathered from an elderly man with acute or convalescent COVID-19. The conserved cysteine and the conserved F or W are not part of the CDR3 here. The order of the fields is V gene, CDR3 protein.

>TRBV6-2/TRBV6-3
ASSYGLRRTSGNYEQY
>TRBV2
ASRIGGSYNSPLH
>TRBV6-5
ASSYSWEGIVNEQF
>TRBV6-6
ASSGTGPTEAF
>TRBV30
AWSRGQGGTQY
>TRBV28
ASTLTDFQPQH
>TRBV5-1
ASSLAVGQGSGYT
>TRBV2
ASAISRGNTIY
>TRBV5-1
ASSLVSSATYEQY
>TRBV28
ASSSGTVYEQY
>TRBV7-9
ASSLDTGVTYEQY
>TRBV6-1
ASSEWREGKTQY
>TRBV5-6
ASSFLAGGPPYEQY
>TRBV12-3/TRBV12-4
ASSPGTGNEQY
>TRBV19
ASSTGLGGGKNEQF
>TRBV6-5
ASSYAGQGYEQY
>TRBV5-1
ASSLEGQGRETQY
>TRBV15
ATSRDKVGEQF
>TRBV19
ASSPGQGWAGELF
>TRBV6-5
ASSTLGGGFTEAF
>TRBV5-1
ASSSTWTGSMNTEAF
>TRBV28
ASSLPGRGSYNEQF
>TRBV28
ASSYRQGGGYT
>TRBV18
ASSPGGQAAGELF
>TRBV3-1/TRBV3-2
ATRGGYNSPLH
>TRBV11-2
ASSPRGGPRETQY
>TRBV19
ASRTRQSSYEQY
>TRBV11-3
ASSQSSGGNNEQF
>TRBV19
ASSSRDRGITGELF
>TRBV18
ASSLGTSGDTQY
>TRBV20-1
SASGQGFGYT
>TRBV7-2
ASSLWAVGANEQF
>TRBV28
ASRLAGVTYNEQF
>TRBV5-1
ASSLGQGSSEQY
>TRBV19
ASSIFGSGETQY
>TRBV30
AWNRGVVETQY
>TRBV30
AWSRERNTEAF
>TRBV11-2
ASSFTSSYEQY
>TRBV18
ASSPLGYEQY
>TRBV6-2/TRBV6-3
ASSGRGAGVLNTGELF
>TRBV5-1
ASSLGTGVREQY
>TRBV20-1
SASPAENSYEQY
>TRBV29-1
SVLGLASTDTQY
>TRBV2
ASSPQKGGHSEQF
>TRBV7-8
ASSLAASATISYEQY
>TRBV6-5
ASSTAGLGEETQY
>TRBV5-4
ASSRDLQTQY
>TRBV27
ASRPERGLAGGQNIQY
>TRBV2
ASSAQTRSNYGYT
>TRBV7-2
ASSLDGTSTDTQY
>TRBV27
ASSLGGYQETQY
>TRBV5-8
ASSLTGLGANQPQH
>TRBV3-1/TRBV3-2
ASSQSGEGTEAF